Listed here are 14 T cell receptor beta chains from one sample, sequenced in a study of blood T cell repertoires in COVID-19 (dated by TCRdb to about 2020). Libraries were prepared through the immunoSEQ multiplex PCR assay. TCRdb holds this immuneACCESS table with in-frame rearrangements only. Some clones are missing; in checked studies, unresolved V genes explain under half, and the rest has no known cause. This sample lists 380,000 or so clones; approximately 86% were detected once. Jointly, the top ten make up roughly 6.6% of the sample. Material: peripheral blood. The receptors come from a woman in her sixties with COVID-19, enrolled during active disease.

V and J are TRBV2 and TRBJ1-4; TRBD1 matches at 9 bases. Germline V CDR1 and CDR2: SNHLY, FYNNEI. V lost 9 bases to trimming and J lost 4 bases; unmatched junction nucleotides: 6. This CDR3 comprises 14 residues. The CDR3 sequence: CARQGAVNNEKLFF. The CDR3, as DNA: TGTGCCAGACAGGGGGCGGTGAATAATGAAAAACTGTTTTTT.

In nucleotides, the CDR3 is TGTGCCAGCAGCATTGGGACAGGGGGCGCGAAAGGATGGCGGGGCTACACCTTC. As protein: CASSIGTGGAKGWRGYTF. The chain uses TRBV9 and TRBJ1-2, with 12 bases lining up with TRBD1. Per germline, CDR1 SGDLS and CDR2 YYNGEE. CDR3 length equals 18 residues. The J segment lost 8 bases and the V segment lost 4 bases, leaving 18 bases of the junction unmatched. The entire variable domain, with the rest obtained from reference TRBV9 and TRBJ1-2, is as follows: DSGVTQTPKHLITATGQRVTLRCSPRSGDLSVYWYQQSLDQGLQFLIQYYNGEERAKGNILERFSAQQFPDLHSELNLSSLELGDSALYFCASSIGTGGAKGWRGYTFGSGTRLTVV.

This rearrangement joins TRBV5-1 to TRBJ2-3, with 9 bases that match TRBD2. V lost 5 bases to trimming and J lost 4 bases; unmatched junction nucleotides: 8. CDR3 size: 15 residues. Germline CDR1 reads SGHRS; CDR2 reads YFSETQ. Written as DNA, the CDR3 is TGCGCCAGCAGGACTCTAGCGGGGATTTCAGATACGCAGTATTTT. Translation gives CASRTLAGISDTQYF.

A single count supports this clone. The chain carries TRBV7-3 and TRBJ2-2, with 7 bases aligning to TRBD2. CDR1 is SGHTA, CDR2 FQGTGA, per germline. After removal of 3 bases from V and 4 bases from J, the junction contained 14 bases not matched to a gene. The CDR3 sequence is 18 residues long. CDR3 protein: CASSLRIGGTGGTGELFF. The CDR3, as DNA: TGTGCCAGCAGCTTGAGGATCGGGGGGACTGGCGGCACCGGGGAGCTGTTTTTT.

This chain links TRBV3-1 (or the pseudogene TRBV3-2) with TRBJ1-5, with 8 bases aligning to TRBD1. Germline V lookup: CDR1 LGHDT, CDR2 YNNKEL (reference sequence). The V gene end was trimmed by 3 bases and the J gene end by 7 bases; junction bases not matched to a gene: 5. The CDR3 is 14 amino acids. CDR3 bases: TGTGCCAGCAGCCACTACAGGGGGGTACAGCCCCAGCATTTT. As protein: CASSHYRGVQPQHF.

The V and J genes are TRBV5-4 and TRBJ1-2, with 8 bases matching TRBD1. The CDR3 loop spans 15 amino acids. Per germline, CDR1 SGHNT and CDR2 YYREEE (reference sequence). The V gene end was trimmed by 2 bases and the J gene end by 8 bases; junction bases not matched to a gene: 11. CDR3 bases: TGTGCCAGCAGCTTTCGGTATGGGACAGGATCAGGCTACACCTTC. This encodes CASSFRYGTGSGYTF.

The table lists this clone with a few counts. The rearrangement uses TRBV5-4 and TRBJ1-2, with unresolved D. The CDR3 is made up of 14 amino acids. Trimming stripped 0 bases from V and 5 bases from J, with 11 bases between. The germline V gene has CDR1 SGHNT and CDR2 YYREEE (reference sequence). The CDR3 is CASSLVAGTYGYTF. In DNA form, the CDR3 reads TGTGCCAGCAGCTTGGTGGCAGGAACTTATGGCTACACCTTC.

This chain joins TRBV18 and TRBJ1-1, with D possibly TRBD1 on 5 matching bases. The germline V gene encodes CDR1 KGHSH and CDR2 LQKENI. This CDR3 contains 15 residues. V was shortened by 3 bases and J by 4 bases, with 15 bases between the two germline ends. CDR3 sequence: CASSPRGGGPTEAFF. DNA of the CDR3: TGTGCCAGCTCACCGCGGGGGGGAGGGCCCACTGAAGCTTTCTTT.

As regards this clone: Other DNA sequences within the sample encode an identical CDR3. This sequence joins TRBV4-2 and TRBJ2-7; a weak D match, TRBD2 (5 bases). V lost 1 base, J lost 6 bases, and 10 bases lay in between. The germline CDR1 and CDR2 sequences are LGHNA and YNFKEQ. This CDR3 region has 13 residues. The CDR3 coding sequence is TGTGCCAGCAGCCAAGGGCTAGCTCTCGAGCAGTACTTC. Encoded protein: CASSQGLALEQYF.

This chain links TRBV18 with TRBJ1-6, with D uncertain. CDR1 is KGHSH, CDR2 LQKENI, per germline. Trimming pared 4 bases from V and 7 bases from J, leaving 14 bases between. The CDR3 length is 15 residues. In DNA, the CDR3 is TGTGCCAGCTCACAATCGACGGGAATCAATTCACCCCTCCACTTT. Translated, it gives CASSQSTGINSPLHF. The full variable domain, rest sourced from reference TRBV18 and TRBJ1-6, is NAGVMQNPRHLVRRRGQEARLRCSPMKGHSHVYWYRQLPEEGLKFMVYLQKENIIDESGMPKERFSAEFPKEGPSILRIQQVVRGDSAAYFCASSQSTGINSPLHFGNGTRLTVT.

The chain has TRBV18 and TRBJ1-3; the match to TRBD1 covers 7 bases. The germline gives CDR1 KGHSH, CDR2 LQKENI. V was clipped by 3 bases and J by 8 bases; unmatched bases: 13. CDR3 length: 16 residues. CDR3 region: CASSPGTALNGDTIYF. In DNA, the CDR3 is TGTGCCAGCTCACCCGGGACAGCTCTCAACGGGGACACCATATATTTT.

The chain has TRBV5-8 and TRBJ2-2; 9 bases are a match to TRBD1. The CDR3 extends over 17 amino acids. The V segment lost 1 base and the J segment 4 bases; nucleotides outside the gene matches: 8. Germline CDR1 and CDR2: SGHTS and YDEGEE. The CDR3 sequence is CASSLSPGTGITGELFF. CDR3 DNA sequence: TGTGCCAGCAGCTTGTCCCCCGGGACAGGGATCACCGGGGAGCTGTTTTTT.

The chain carries TRBV7-9 and TRBJ2-5; no clear D. Germline V gene data show CDR1 as SEHNR and CDR2 as FQNEAQ (reference sequence). V was pared by 5 bases and J by 4 bases, with 11 bases between. This CDR3 comprises 13 residues. This CDR3 is CASSPYDGETQYF. CDR3 sequence (DNA): TGTGCCAGCAGCCCCTATGATGGAGAGACCCAGTACTTC.

This chain links TRBV29-1 with TRBJ2-2, with 10 bases identical to TRBD1. Germline CDR1 is SQVTM and CDR2 is ANQGSEA. The CDR3 loop spans 16 amino acids. J gave up 4 bases and V 1 base, and 6 bases lay outside the gene matches. The CDR3 DNA reads as TGCAGCGTTGAAGTTCTTGGACAGGGGGGCACCGGGGAGCTGTTTTTT. This codes for CSVEVLGQGGTGELFF.